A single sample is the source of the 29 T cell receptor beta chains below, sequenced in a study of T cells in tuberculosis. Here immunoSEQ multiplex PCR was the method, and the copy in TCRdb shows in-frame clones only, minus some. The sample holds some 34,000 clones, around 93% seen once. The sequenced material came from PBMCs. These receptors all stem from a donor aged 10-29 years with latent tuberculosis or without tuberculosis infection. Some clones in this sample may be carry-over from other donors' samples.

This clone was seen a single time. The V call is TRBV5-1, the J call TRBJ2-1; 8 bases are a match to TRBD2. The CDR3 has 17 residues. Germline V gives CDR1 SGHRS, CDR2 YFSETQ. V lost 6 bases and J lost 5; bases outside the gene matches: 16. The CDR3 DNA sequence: TGCGCCAGCAATATTGGAAACAGCGGGAGTCTCAACAATGAGCAGTTCTTC. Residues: CASNIGNSGSLNNEQFF.

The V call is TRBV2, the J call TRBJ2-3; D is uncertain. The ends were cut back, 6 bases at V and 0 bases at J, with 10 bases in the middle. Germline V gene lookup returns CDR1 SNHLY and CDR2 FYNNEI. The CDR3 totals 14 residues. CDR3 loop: CASSLVLSTDTQYF. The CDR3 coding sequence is TGTGCCAGCAGCTTAGTCCTGAGCACAGATACGCAGTATTTT.

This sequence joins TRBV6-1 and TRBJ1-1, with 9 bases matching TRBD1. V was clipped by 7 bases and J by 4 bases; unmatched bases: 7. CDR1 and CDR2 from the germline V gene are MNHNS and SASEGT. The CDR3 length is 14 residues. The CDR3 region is CASKMTGGTTEAFF. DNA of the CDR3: TGTGCCAGCAAGATGACAGGGGGGACCACTGAAGCTTTCTTT.

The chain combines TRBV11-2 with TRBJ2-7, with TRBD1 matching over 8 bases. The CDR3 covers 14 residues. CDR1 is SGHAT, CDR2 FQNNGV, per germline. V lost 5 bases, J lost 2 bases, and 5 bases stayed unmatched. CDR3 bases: TGTGCCAGCAGCCCAACAGGGGGACCCTACGAGCAGTACTTC. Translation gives CASSPTGGPYEQYF.

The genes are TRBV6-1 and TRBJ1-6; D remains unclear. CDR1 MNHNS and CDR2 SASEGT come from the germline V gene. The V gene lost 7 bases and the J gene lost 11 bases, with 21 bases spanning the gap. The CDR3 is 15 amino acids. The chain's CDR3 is CASTPWEGVGAPLHF. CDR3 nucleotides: TGTGCCAGCACTCCTTGGGAAGGCGTCGGGGCACCCCTCCACTTT.

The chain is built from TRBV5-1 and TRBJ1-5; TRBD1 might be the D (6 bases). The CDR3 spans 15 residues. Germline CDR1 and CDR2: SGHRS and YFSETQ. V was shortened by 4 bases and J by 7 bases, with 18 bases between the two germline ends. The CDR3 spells CASSRGGVGEQPQHF. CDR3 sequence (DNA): TGCGCCAGCAGCCGGGGGGGCGTCGGGGAACAGCCCCAGCATTTT.

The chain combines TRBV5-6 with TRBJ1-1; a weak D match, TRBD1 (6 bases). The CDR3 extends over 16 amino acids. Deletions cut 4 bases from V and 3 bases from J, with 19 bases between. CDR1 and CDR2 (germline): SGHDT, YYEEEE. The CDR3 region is CASSRGVVRGYTEAFF. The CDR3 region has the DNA TGTGCCAGCAGCCGAGGGGTAGTGAGGGGGTACACTGAAGCTTTCTTT.

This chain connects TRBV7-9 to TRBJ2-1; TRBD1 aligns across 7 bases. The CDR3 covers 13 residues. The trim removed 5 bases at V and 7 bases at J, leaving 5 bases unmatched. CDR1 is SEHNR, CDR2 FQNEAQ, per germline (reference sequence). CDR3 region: CASSSTTGNEQFF. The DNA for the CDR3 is TGTGCCAGCAGCAGTACGACAGGGAATGAGCAGTTCTTC.

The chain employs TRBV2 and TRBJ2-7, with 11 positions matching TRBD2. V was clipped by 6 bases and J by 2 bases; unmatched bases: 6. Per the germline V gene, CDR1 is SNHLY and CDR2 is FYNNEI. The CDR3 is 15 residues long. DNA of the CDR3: TGTGCCAGCAGGCCCGGGACTAGCGGAACCTACGAGCAGTACTTC. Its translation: CASRPGTSGTYEQYF.

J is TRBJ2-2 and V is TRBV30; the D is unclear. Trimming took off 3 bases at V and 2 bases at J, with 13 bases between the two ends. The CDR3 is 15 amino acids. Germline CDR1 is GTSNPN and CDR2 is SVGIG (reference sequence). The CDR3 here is CAWRDLLPNTGELFF. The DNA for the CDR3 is TGTGCCTGGAGAGACTTACTACCTAACACCGGGGAGCTGTTTTTT.

CDR3 DNA sequence: TGTGCCAGCAGTGATGGTACCGGACAGGGACGTCACAATGAGCAGTTCTTC. This encodes CASSDGTGQGRHNEQFF. The chain uses TRBV2 and TRBJ2-1, with TRBD1 matching 8 bases. The CDR3 has 17 amino acids. Germline V gene sequence: CDR1 SNHLY, CDR2 FYNNEI. V gave up 3 bases and J gave up 5 bases; unmatched junction bases: 12.

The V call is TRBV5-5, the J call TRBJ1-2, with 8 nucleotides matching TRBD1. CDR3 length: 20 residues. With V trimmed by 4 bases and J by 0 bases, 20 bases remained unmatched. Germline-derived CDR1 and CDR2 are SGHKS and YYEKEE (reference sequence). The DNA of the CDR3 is TGTGCCAGCAGCGGAACGGACAGGGTTTGGGAGACTTTGGCTAACTATGGCTACACCTTC. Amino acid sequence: CASSGTDRVWETLANYGYTF. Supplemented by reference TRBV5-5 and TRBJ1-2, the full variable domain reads DAGVTQSPTHLIKTRGQQVTLRCSPISGHKSVSWYQQVLGQGPQFIFQYYEKEERGRGNFPDRFSARQFPNYSSELNVNALLLGDSALYLCASSGTDRVWETLANYGYTFGSGTRLTVV.

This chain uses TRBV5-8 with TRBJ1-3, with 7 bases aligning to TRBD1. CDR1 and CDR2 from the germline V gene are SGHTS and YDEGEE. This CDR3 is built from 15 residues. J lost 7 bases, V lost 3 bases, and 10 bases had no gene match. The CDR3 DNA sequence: TGTGCCAGCAGCTGGGGGGACAGAATGGTTAACACCATATATTTT. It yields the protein CASSWGDRMVNTIYF.

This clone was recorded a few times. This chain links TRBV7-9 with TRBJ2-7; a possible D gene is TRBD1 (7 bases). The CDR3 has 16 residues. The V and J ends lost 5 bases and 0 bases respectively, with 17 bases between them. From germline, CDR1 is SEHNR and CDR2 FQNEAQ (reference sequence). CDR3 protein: CASSGGGGIRSYEQYF. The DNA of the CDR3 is TGTGCCAGCAGCGGAGGGGGCGGGATTCGCTCCTACGAGCAGTACTTC.

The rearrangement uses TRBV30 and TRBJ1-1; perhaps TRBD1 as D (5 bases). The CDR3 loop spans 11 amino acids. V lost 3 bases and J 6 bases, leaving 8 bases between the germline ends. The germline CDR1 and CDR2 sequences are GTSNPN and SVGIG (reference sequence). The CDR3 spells CAWSIGAEAFF. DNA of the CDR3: TGTGCCTGGAGCATAGGGGCTGAAGCTTTCTTT.

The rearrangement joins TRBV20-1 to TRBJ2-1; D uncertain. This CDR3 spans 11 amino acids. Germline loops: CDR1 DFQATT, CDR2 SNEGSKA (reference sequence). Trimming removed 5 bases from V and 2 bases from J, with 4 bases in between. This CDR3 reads CSALTYNEQFF. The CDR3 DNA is TGCAGTGCTCTTACCTACAATGAGCAGTTCTTC.

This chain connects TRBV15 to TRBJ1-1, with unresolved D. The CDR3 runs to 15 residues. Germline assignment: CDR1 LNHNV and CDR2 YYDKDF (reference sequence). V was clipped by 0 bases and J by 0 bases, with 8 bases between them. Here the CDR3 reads CATSRDQTVNTEAFF. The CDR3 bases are TGTGCCACCAGCAGAGATCAAACGGTGAACACTGAAGCTTTCTTT.

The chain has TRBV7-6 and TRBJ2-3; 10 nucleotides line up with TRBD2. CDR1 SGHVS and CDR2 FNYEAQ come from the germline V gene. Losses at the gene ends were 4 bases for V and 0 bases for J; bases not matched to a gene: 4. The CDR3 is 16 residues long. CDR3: CASSSLAGGSTDTQYF. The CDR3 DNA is TGTGCCAGCAGCTCCTTAGCGGGGGGAAGCACAGATACGCAGTATTTT.

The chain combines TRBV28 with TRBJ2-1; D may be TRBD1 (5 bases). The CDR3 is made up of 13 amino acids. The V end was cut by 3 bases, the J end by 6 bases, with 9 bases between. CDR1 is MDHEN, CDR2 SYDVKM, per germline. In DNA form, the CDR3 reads TGTGCCAGCAGTTTCCAGGGAACCAATGAGCAGTTCTTC. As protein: CASSFQGTNEQFF.

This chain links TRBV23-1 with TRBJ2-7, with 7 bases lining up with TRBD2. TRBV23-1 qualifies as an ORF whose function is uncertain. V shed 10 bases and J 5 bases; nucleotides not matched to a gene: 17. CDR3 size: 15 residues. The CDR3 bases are TGCGCCACCCCGCTCAGCGGCGGGAGCGTGAACGAGCAGTACTTC. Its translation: CATPLSGGSVNEQYF.

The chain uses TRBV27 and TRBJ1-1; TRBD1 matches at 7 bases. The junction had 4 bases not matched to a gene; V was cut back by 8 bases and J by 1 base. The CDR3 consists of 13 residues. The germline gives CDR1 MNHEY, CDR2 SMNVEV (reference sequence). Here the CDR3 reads CASGYRGNTEAFF. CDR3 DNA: TGTGCCAGCGGCTACAGGGGGAACACTGAAGCTTTCTTT.

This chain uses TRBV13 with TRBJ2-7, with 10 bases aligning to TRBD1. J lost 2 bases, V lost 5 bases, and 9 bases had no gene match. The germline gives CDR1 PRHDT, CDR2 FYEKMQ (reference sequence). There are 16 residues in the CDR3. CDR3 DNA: TGTGCCAGCAGCCCCAGAGACAGGGGGCAAACCTACGAGCAGTACTTC. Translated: CASSPRDRGQTYEQYF. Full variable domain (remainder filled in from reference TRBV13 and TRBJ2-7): AAGVIQSPRHLIKEKRETATLKCYPIPRHDTVYWYQQGPGQDPQFLISFYEKMQSDKGSIPDRFSAQQFSDYHSELNMSSLELGDSALYFCASSPRDRGQTYEQYFGPGTRLTVT.

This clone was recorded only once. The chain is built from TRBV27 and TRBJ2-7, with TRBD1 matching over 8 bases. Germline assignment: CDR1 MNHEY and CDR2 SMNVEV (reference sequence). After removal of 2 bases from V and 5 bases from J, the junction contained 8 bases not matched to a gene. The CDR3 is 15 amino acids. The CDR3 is CASSLGSTGVNEQYF. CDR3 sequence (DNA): TGTGCCAGCAGTTTAGGATCGACAGGGGTCAACGAGCAGTACTTC.

The CDR3 is CASSETSGSRVEQYF. The DNA for the CDR3 is TGCGCCAGCAGCGAGACTAGCGGGAGTAGGGTCGAGCAGTACTTC. This chain uses TRBV5-1 with TRBJ2-7; 12 bases line up with TRBD2. J lost 6 bases, V lost 4 bases, and 8 bases had no gene match. The CDR3 contains 15 residues. Germline V gene lookup returns CDR1 SGHRS and CDR2 YFSETQ. Looking up the rest from reference TRBV5-1 and TRBJ2-7 gives the full variable domain: KAGVTQTPRYLIKTRGQQVTLSCSPISGHRSVSWYQQTPGQGLQFLFEYFSETQRNKGNFPGRFSGRQFSNSRSEMNVSTLELGDSALYLCASSETSGSRVEQYFGPGTRLTVT.

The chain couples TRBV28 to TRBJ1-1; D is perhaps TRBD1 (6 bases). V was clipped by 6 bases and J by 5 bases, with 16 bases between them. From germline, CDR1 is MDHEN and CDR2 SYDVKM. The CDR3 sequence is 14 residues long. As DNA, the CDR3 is TGTGCCAGCAGGCTAGGGGGGGATCGGACTGAAGCTTTCTTT. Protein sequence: CASRLGGDRTEAFF.

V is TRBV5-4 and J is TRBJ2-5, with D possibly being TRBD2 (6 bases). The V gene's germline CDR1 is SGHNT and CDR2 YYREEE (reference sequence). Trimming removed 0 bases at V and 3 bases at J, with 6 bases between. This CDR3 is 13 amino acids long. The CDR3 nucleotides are TGTGCCAGCAGCTTGGTAGCGGAAGAGACCCAGTACTTC. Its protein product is CASSLVAEETQYF.

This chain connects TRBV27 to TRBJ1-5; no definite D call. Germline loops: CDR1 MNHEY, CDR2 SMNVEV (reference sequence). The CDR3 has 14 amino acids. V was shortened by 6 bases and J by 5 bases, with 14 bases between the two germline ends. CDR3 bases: TGTGCCAGCAGCCAAAACAACGCTTATCAGCCCCAGCATTTT. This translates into CASSQNNAYQPQHF.

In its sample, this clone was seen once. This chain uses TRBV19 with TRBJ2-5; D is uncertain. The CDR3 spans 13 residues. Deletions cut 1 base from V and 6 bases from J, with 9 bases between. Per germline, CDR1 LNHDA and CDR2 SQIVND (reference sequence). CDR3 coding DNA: TGTGCCAGTAGTATAGGCGGTATGAAGACCCAGTACTTC. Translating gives CASSIGGMKTQYF.

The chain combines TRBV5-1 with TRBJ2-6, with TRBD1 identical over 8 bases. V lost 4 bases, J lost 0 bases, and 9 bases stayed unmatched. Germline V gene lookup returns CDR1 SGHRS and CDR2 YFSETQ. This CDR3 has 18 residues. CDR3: CASSQDRGRNSGANVLTF. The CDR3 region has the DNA TGCGCCAGCAGCCAAGACAGGGGACGAAACTCTGGGGCCAACGTCCTGACTTTC.